This TCR beta chain is from a study of cytomegalovirus exposure and HLA in healthy donors. V lost 4 bases to trimming and J lost 5 bases, with 9 bases between them. Germline CDR1 and CDR2: LNHNV and YYDKDF (reference sequence). The CDR3 runs to 12 residues. PCR involved 60 Vbeta and 13 Jbeta primers. The data were produced by immunoSEQ multiplex PCR, yet TCRdb's version contains in-frame clones alone and is incomplete. The sample includes approximately 170,000 clones, around 80% of them seen just once. The sample consisted of PBMCs. The chain recombines TRBV15 with TRBJ2-7, with TRBD2 as a possible D gene (6 bases). The TCR comes from a man aged 35 to 55 in good health and CMV-seronegative. The CDR3 is CATSKLADEQYF. CDR3 nucleotide sequence: TGTGCCACCAGCAAACTAGCAGACGAGCAGTACTTC.